This TCR beta chain was sequenced for a study of early T cells in non-severe SARS-CoV-2 infection. Trimming shortened V by 0 bases and J by 3 bases, and 9 bases separated the two germline ends. The CDR3 is 15 residues long. Germline loops: CDR1 MGHRA, CDR2 YSYEKL. Many counts were recorded for this clonotype. Each cDNA molecule carried a unique molecular identifier. Each CDR3 protein is one row after TCRdb ran MiXCR on the 5' RACE reads. The top ten clones hold 0.8% to 1% of a sample with about 27,000 distinct CDR3 sequences, about 5% of them seen once. The sequence came from an adult who was a healthcare worker with PCR-confirmed SARS-CoV-2 infection or an uninfected control (not recorded which). The sample taken for sequencing was whole blood. The rearrangement uses TRBV4-1 and TRBJ1-5; D is unclear. CDR3 in amino acids: CASSQEGSTNQPQHF. DNA of the CDR3: TGCGCCAGCAGCCAAGAGGGTAGTACCAATCAGCCCCAGCATTTT.